A single T cell receptor (beta chain) is shown here with its context. The data originate from a study of resident and recirculating memory T cells in vitiligo. Patients' lesions had not changed for the previous 6 months. Patients had to be free of confetti depigmentation, indicating active vitiligo. The repertoire was sequenced with immunoSEQ multiplex PCR; TCRdb's copy has only in-frame clones and lacks some. This sample has around 40,000 clones, with about nine tenths found just once. Looked up from germline, CDR1 is SEHNR and CDR2 is FQNEAQ (reference sequence). The CDR3 runs to 14 residues. The V and J ends lost 5 bases and 5 bases, in that order; junction bases with no gene match: 4.

The material sequenced was blood. The rearrangement joins TRBV7-9 to TRBJ2-1, with 9 positions matching TRBD1. This TCR was recovered from a male donor with vitiligo. As DNA, the CDR3 is TGTGCCAGCAGCGCCTACAGGGGGCACAATGAGCAGTTCTTC. As protein: CASSAYRGHNEQFF.